The 26 T cell receptor beta chains given below trace back to one sample, sequenced in a study of PD-L1 blockade in urothelial cancer. Clones were sequenced by immunoSEQ multiplex PCR, and TCRdb holds only the in-frame ones, with some missing. The sample holds tens of thousands of clones, 82% seen once. Sample time point: peripheral blood 6 weeks after treatment start. The specimen was PBMCs, collected around atezolizumab (anti-PD-L1) treatment. The receptors were sampled from a man between 70 and 80 years old with urothelial cancer.

The gene calls are TRBV2 and TRBJ1-5; unclear D gene. The CDR3 consists of 13 residues. Trimming stripped 5 bases from V and 1 base from J, with 6 bases between. CDR1 and CDR2 (germline): SNHLY, FYNNEI. DNA of the CDR3: TGTGCCAGCAGTAGGGAGAGCAATCAGCCCCAGCATTTT. This sequence encodes CASSRESNQPQHF.

V is TRBV19 and J is TRBJ2-7, with TRBD2 as a possible D gene (6 bases). Germline V lookup: CDR1 LNHDA, CDR2 SQIVND (reference sequence). With 5 bases removed from V and 7 bases from J, the gap between germline ends came to 18 bases. There are 14 residues in the CDR3. The CDR3 spells CASSAAGPTGEQYF. DNA of the CDR3: TGTGCCAGTAGTGCAGCGGGCCCAACGGGGGAGCAGTACTTC. The variable domain in full, completed from reference TRBV19 and TRBJ2-7, reads DGGITQSPKYLFRKEGQNVTLSCEQNLNHDAMYWYRQDPGQGLRLIYYSQIVNDFQKGDIAEGYSVSREKKESFPLTVTSAQKNPTAFYLCASSAAGPTGEQYFGPGTRLTVT.

The gene calls are TRBV19 and TRBJ1-2; D remains unclear. Trimming removed 5 bases from V and 3 bases from J, with 10 bases in between. In germline, CDR1 is LNHDA, CDR2 SQIVND (reference sequence). This CDR3 has 13 residues. This CDR3 is CASSLLLYYGYTF. The DNA of the CDR3 is TGTGCCAGTAGTCTACTCCTCTACTATGGCTACACCTTC.

V usage is TRBV7-3 and J usage is TRBJ2-2; D possibly corresponds to TRBD1 (5 bases). V was pared by 5 bases and J by 2 bases, with 9 bases between. In germline, CDR1 is SGHTA, CDR2 FQGTGA. The CDR3 length is 14 residues. The CDR3 sequence is CASSETANTGELFF. DNA of the CDR3: TGTGCCAGCAGCGAGACAGCCAACACCGGGGAGCTGTTTTTT.

V is TRBV14 and J is TRBJ2-1; 10 bases align to TRBD1. The CDR3 runs 13 residues. Germline V gives CDR1 SGHDN, CDR2 FVKESK. V lost 3 bases and J lost 8; bases outside the gene matches: 1. The CDR3 region has the DNA TGTGCCAGCAGCCAGACAGGGGGCGATGAGCAGTTCTTC. As protein: CASSQTGGDEQFF.

With respect to this clone: One junction end disagrees with the germline gene, perhaps due to a read error. The CDR3 DNA follows: TGTGCCAGCAGTATGGGAGGGGGGGAGGGTGATCAGCCCCAGCATTTT. This sequence encodes CASSMGGGEGDQPQHF. This sequence joins TRBV19 and TRBJ1-5; maybe TRBD1 (6 bases). Per the germline V gene, CDR1 is LNHDA and CDR2 is SQIVND (reference sequence). This CDR3 region has 16 residues.

This chain uses TRBV5-1 with TRBJ1-2, with D perhaps matching TRBD1 (6 bases). CDR1 is SGHRS and CDR2 is YFSETQ in the germline V gene. Trimming removed 4 bases from V and 3 bases from J, with 16 bases in between. The CDR3 sequence is 15 residues long. In DNA, the CDR3 is TGCGCCAGCAGCGCCTTCGGGGACAACTACTATGGCTACACCTTC. Translation: CASSAFGDNYYGYTF.

This chain connects TRBV28 to TRBJ2-5; 10 bases are a match to TRBD2. The CDR3 is 18 residues long. In germline, CDR1 is MDHEN, CDR2 SYDVKM. The V and J ends lost 5 bases and 0 bases, in that order; junction bases with no gene match: 12. The CDR3 nucleotides read TGTGCCAGCAGTCCCACCGGGACTAGCGTTGAGTACCAAGAGACCCAGTACTTC. Protein: CASSPTGTSVEYQETQYF.

This clone was found a few times. The V and J genes are TRBV9 and TRBJ1-1, with no clear D. The CDR3 totals 14 residues. In germline, CDR1 is SGDLS, CDR2 YYNGEE. The ends were cut back, 0 bases at V and 4 bases at J, with 10 bases in the middle. The CDR3 region has the DNA TGTGCCAGCAGCGTAGTAACGGTTCTCACTGAAGCTTTCTTT. It encodes CASSVVTVLTEAFF.

The chain is built from TRBV11-3 and TRBJ2-5; 11 bases match TRBD2. Trimming removed 1 base from V and 5 bases from J; junction bases left unmatched: 3. Germline values: CDR1 SGHNT, CDR2 YENEEA. CDR3 length: 15 residues. CDR3 bases: TGTGCCAGCAGCTTAGGGTCTAGCGGGAGGGAGACCCAGTACTTC. The encoded protein is CASSLGSSGRETQYF.

The rearrangement joins TRBV5-4 to TRBJ2-7, with D maybe TRBD2 (6 bases). Trimming stripped 0 bases from V and 1 base from J, with 11 bases between. From germline, CDR1 is SGHNT and CDR2 YYREEE (reference sequence). This CDR3 is built from 15 residues. The DNA for the CDR3 is TGTGCCAGCAGCTTGGTGGAGGGGAGATCCTACGAGCAGTACTTC. Its protein product is CASSLVEGRSYEQYF.

This clone has just a few counts. The CDR3 DNA reads TGTGCCAGCAGTTTTAGGGGCAGGACTAACTCTGGAAACACCATATATTTT. Amino acids: CASSFRGRTNSGNTIYF. The V and J genes are TRBV28 and TRBJ1-3, with D tentatively TRBD1 (5 bases). Trimming shortened V by 3 bases and J by 0 bases, and 15 bases separated the two germline ends. Germline loops: CDR1 MDHEN, CDR2 SYDVKM. The CDR3 extends over 17 amino acids.

Only a few counts were recorded for this clone. The chain couples TRBV5-4 to TRBJ2-3, with D perhaps matching TRBD2 (5 bases). This CDR3 contains 15 residues. Trimming pared 5 bases from V and 0 bases from J, leaving 13 bases between. Germline CDR1 reads SGHNT; CDR2 reads YYREEE (reference sequence). CDR3 sequence (DNA): TGTGCCAGCAGTGGTGGGAGTGTTAGCACAGATACGCAGTATTTT. This sequence encodes CASSGGSVSTDTQYF.

The CDR3 DNA reads TGTGCCAGTAGCCCCTTAGGTCAGGGTTACAATGAGCAGTTCTTC. It is translated as CASSPLGQGYNEQFF. The chain has TRBV19 and TRBJ2-1, with D possibly matching TRBD1 (5 bases). The CDR3 is made up of 15 amino acids. Deletions cut 6 bases from V and 4 bases from J, with 16 bases between. The V gene's germline CDR1 is LNHDA and CDR2 SQIVND (reference sequence).

This chain connects TRBV5-4 to TRBJ1-2; a possible D gene is TRBD1 (5 bases). Germline V gene data show CDR1 as SGHNT and CDR2 as YYREEE (reference sequence). The CDR3 is 14 amino acids. Trimming took 2 bases from V and 7 from J, leaving 15 bases between them. CDR3 DNA sequence: TGTGCCAGCAGCTTAATTAATCAGGGACTTGGCTACACCTTC. This translates into CASSLINQGLGYTF.

The chain recombines TRBV4-1 with TRBJ2-3; D is possibly TRBD2 (5 bases). CDR1 MGHRA and CDR2 YSYEKL come from the germline V gene. V was cut by 0 bases and J by 9 bases, with 25 bases left in between. CDR3 length: 18 amino acids. In nucleotides, the CDR3 is TGCGCCAGCAGCCAAGAAAGCTGGGCGTCTCTTTCCGGGGAGACGCAGTATTTT. Translated: CASSQESWASLSGETQYF.

This clone was observed a few times. The chain uses TRBV19 and TRBJ1-5; 8 nucleotides agree with TRBD1. Germline CDR1 reads LNHDA; CDR2 reads SQIVND (reference sequence). V was clipped by 4 bases and J by 9 bases; unmatched bases: 5. The CDR3 is 13 amino acids. CDR3 amino acids: CASSTTGAWPQHF. CDR3 in DNA: TGTGCCAGTAGTACGACAGGGGCATGGCCCCAGCATTTT.

The gene calls are TRBV13 and TRBJ2-7, with 10 bases aligning to TRBD2. The germline V gene has CDR1 PRHDT and CDR2 FYEKMQ (reference sequence). J gave up 3 bases and V 5 bases, and 4 bases lay outside the gene matches. This CDR3 contains 14 residues. CDR3 loop: CASSGSGRVYEQYF. Written as DNA, the CDR3 is TGTGCCAGCAGCGGAAGCGGGAGGGTCTACGAGCAGTACTTC.

The V call is TRBV6-5, the J call TRBJ2-5, with 9 nucleotides matching TRBD1. The CDR3 extends over 14 amino acids. Germline CDR1 reads MNHEY; CDR2 reads SVGAGI. The J segment lost 5 bases and the V segment lost 7 bases, leaving 8 bases of the junction unmatched. The DNA for the CDR3 is TGTGCCAGCAACCGGGACAGGGTCCACGAGACCCAGTACTTC. Its translation is CASNRDRVHETQYF.

The J gene is TRBJ2-7, the V gene TRBV7-2; D might be TRBD2 (5 bases). The V and J ends lost 4 bases and 0 bases respectively, with 10 bases between them. Germline-derived CDR1 and CDR2 are SGHTA and FQGNSA. CDR3 length: 14 amino acids. The CDR3 reads CASSSGGLSYEQYF. CDR3 sequence (DNA): TGTGCCAGCAGCTCAGGCGGACTCTCCTACGAGCAGTACTTC.

V is TRBV18 and J is TRBJ2-7; no reliable D call. Germline assignment: CDR1 KGHSH and CDR2 LQKENI. The germline V and J ends were trimmed by 3 bases and 7 bases, with 7 bases remaining between them. The CDR3 is 11 residues long. The CDR3 coding sequence is TGTGCCAGCTCACCCCTCAGAGAGCAGTACTTC. Its translation is CASSPLREQYF.

This clone has just a few counts. The chain recombines TRBV19 with TRBJ2-3, with 13 bases fitting TRBD2. This CDR3 has 18 amino acids. Germline CDR1 reads LNHDA; CDR2 reads SQIVND (reference sequence). V gave up 6 bases and J gave up 0 bases; unmatched junction bases: 9. Here the CDR3 reads CASSGGTSGTPSTDTQYF. The CDR3 nucleotides are TGTGCCAGTAGCGGGGGGACTAGCGGGACACCTAGCACAGATACGCAGTATTTT.

The rearrangement joins TRBV7-2 to TRBJ2-2; no reliable D call. The germline V gene encodes CDR1 SGHTA and CDR2 FQGNSA. CDR3 length: 12 amino acids. Trimming left V 5 bases short and J 4 bases short, with 5 bases between. CDR3 DNA: TGTGCCAGCAGCCTTTCCACCGGGGAGCTGTTTTTT. Its translation is CASSLSTGELFF.

This sequence joins TRBV15 and TRBJ1-3; unclear D gene. The V end was cut by 0 bases, the J end by 8 bases, with 11 bases between. Germline V gives CDR1 LNHNV, CDR2 YYDKDF (reference sequence). The CDR3 spans 14 residues. The CDR3 reads CATSRELNGDTIYF. As DNA, the CDR3 is TGTGCCACCAGCAGAGAACTCAACGGGGACACCATATATTTT.

The V and J genes are TRBV5-6 and TRBJ2-3, with TRBD2 matching over 9 bases. From germline, CDR1 is SGHDT and CDR2 YYEEEE. After removal of 1 base from V and 7 bases from J, the junction contained 10 bases not matched to a gene. The CDR3 spans 16 residues. CDR3 sequence (DNA): TGTGCCAGCAGCTTGCGGGTTAGCGGGAGTTTGTATACGCAGTATTTT. The encoded protein is CASSLRVSGSLYTQYF. Drawing the rest from reference TRBV5-6 and TRBJ2-3, the complete variable domain is DAGVTQSPTHLIKTRGQQVTLRCSPKSGHDTVSWYQQALGQGPQFIFQYYEEEERQRGNFPDRFSGHQFPNYSSELNVNALLLGDSALYLCASSLRVSGSLYTQYFGPGTRLTVL.

The chain's CDR3 is CASSLELAGAGETQYF. In nucleotides, the CDR3 is TGTGCCAGCAGCTTAGAACTAGCGGGAGCTGGAGAGACCCAGTACTTC. This chain connects TRBV7-2 to TRBJ2-5; the match to TRBD2 covers 11 bases. The V segment lost 1 base and the J segment 4 bases; nucleotides outside the gene matches: 5. CDR1 and CDR2 from the germline V gene are SGHTA and FQGNSA. The CDR3 length is 16 residues.